This TCR beta chain was obtained from a study of T cells after yellow fever vaccination. The 5'RACE template-switching step produced TCR cDNA and added a universal primer site and UMIs. TCRdb re-derived calls from the 5' RACE reads in MiXCR, one entry per CDR3 protein. The sample has hundreds of thousands of distinct CDR3 sequences; approximately 12% are singletons. Germline V gene lookup returns CDR1 LNHDA and CDR2 SQIVND (reference sequence). Trimming stripped 3 bases from V and 1 base from J, with 10 bases between. The CDR3 contains 14 residues. This clonotype was counted a few times. The input for sequencing was PBMCs, taken on the day of the yellow fever booster vaccination. The chain is built from TRBV19 and TRBJ2-7; weak D call: TRBD1 (6 bases). This clonotype originated in a man younger than 45 who received the YFV17D yellow fever vaccine. As DNA, the CDR3 is TGTGCCAGTAGTATCAGACAGGCATCCTACGAGCAGTACTTC. Translated: CASSIRQASYEQYF.